The 28 T cell receptor delta chains below all came from one sample that was sequenced in a study of gamma-delta T cells after stem cell transplantation. TCRdb reapplied CATT to the RT-PCR reads. The table has around 2,000 delta-chain clones, approximately 4% seen once. Sequencing used gamma-delta T cells. The receptors derive from a human donor. It is not recorded whose cells these are; they may come from a transplant donor.

This clone is classed as medium-sized. This sample includes further DNA sequences coding for the same CDR3. The chain couples TRDV2 to TRDJ3, with 9 bases identical to TRDD3. The CDR3 covers 18 residues. J was trimmed by 2 bases and V by 1 base; bases with no gene match: 5. CDR1 is GEAIGNYY and CDR2 is EKD in the germline V gene. The CDR3 DNA reads as TGTGCCTGTGACACTCTTACTGGGGGAACCTGGGACACCCGACAGATGTTTTTC. It is translated as CACDTLTGGTWDTRQMFF.

Concerning this clone: This may be a read error, as it is one base from a much larger clone. This chain connects TRDV3 to TRDJ1; TRDD3 matches at 7 bases. Trimming took 4 bases from V and 2 from J; bases not matched to a gene: 19. The CDR3 runs to 17 residues. Germline CDR1 is TVYSNPD and CDR2 is GDNSRS (reference sequence). CDR3 sequence (DNA): TGTGCCTGTGACCTGCTGGGGATAGAGGCAGAAACCGATAAACTCATCTTT. Amino acid sequence: CACDLLGIEAETDKLIF.

About this clone: The amino acid sequence in TCRdb belongs to a much larger clone and departs from this DNA's translation at residue 5, likely a sequencing read error; the sequence shown is translated from the DNA. The genes are TRDV2 and TRDJ1, with D perhaps matching TRDD3 (5 bases). Germline V gene data show CDR1 as GEAIGNYY and CDR2 as EKD. The CDR3 has 15 residues. Trimming left V 6 bases short and J 4 bases short, with 20 bases between. CDR3 amino acids: CACLTLLENRDKLIF. The CDR3 DNA sequence: TGTGCCTGTCTAACTTTACTGGAGAACCGCGATAAACTCATCTTT.

Remarks on this clone: TCRdb's protein does not match the DNA translation at residue 16; the protein provided is translated from the DNA. The chain employs TRDV2 and TRDJ1, with TRDD3 as a possible D gene (5 bases). Germline lookup yields CDR1 GEAIGNYY and CDR2 EKD. V was trimmed by 0 bases and J by 9 bases, leaving 31 bases between them. This CDR3 contains 19 residues. The CDR3 spells CACDTVSPLFPLSDTQLIF. In DNA form, the CDR3 reads TGTGCCTGTGACACCGTATCCCCTCTATTCCCTCTAAGCGATACACAACTCATCTTT.

Concerning this clone: The likely explanation is a read error, given a far larger clone one base away. The sample contains more than one DNA sequence encoding this CDR3. The chain combines TRDV2 with TRDJ1, with a weak D call TRDD3 (5 bases). The CDR3 totals 17 residues. CDR1 is GEAIGNYY, CDR2 EKD, per germline. Trimming took off 1 base at V and 2 bases at J, with 19 bases between the two ends. In DNA form, the CDR3 reads TGTGCCTGTGACACTCTGGGACATACTCGACGGACCGATAAACTCATCTTT. This sequence encodes CACDTLGHTRRTDKLIF.

This clone was observed a handful of times. This is likely an artifact of a read error, given a far larger clone one base away. Other nucleotide sequences in the sample specify the same CDR3. This chain uses TRDV1 with TRDJ1; D might be TRDD2 or TRDD3, each matching 7 bases. This CDR3 spans 21 amino acids. Germline assignment: CDR1 TSWWSYY and CDR2 QGS. Deletions cut 2 bases from V and 7 bases from J, with 35 bases between. The CDR3 region is CALGEASFLLTYWGPPGKLIF. CDR3 bases: TGTGCTCTTGGGGAAGCGTCCTTCCTGCTGACTTACTGGGGCCCTCCGGGTAAACTCATCTTT.

About this clone itself: This may stem from a read error, because a much larger clone lies one nucleotide away. The same CDR3 can be traced to other DNA sequences in this sample. V usage is TRDV2 and J usage is TRDJ1; 12 bases match TRDD3. Germline CDR1 and CDR2: GEAIGNYY and EKD. The CDR3 sequence is 15 residues long. CDR3 sequence reads: CACDTLGDTDDKLIF. The DNA of the CDR3 is TGTGCCTGCGACACTCTGGGGGATACGGACGATAAACTCATCTTT.

V and J are TRDV2 and TRDJ2, with 13 nucleotides matching TRDD3. Losses at the gene ends were 0 bases for V and 4 bases for J; bases not matched to a gene: 10. This CDR3 is built from 19 residues. Germline loops: CDR1 GEAIGNYY, CDR2 EKD. For the CDR3, the DNA is TGTGCCTGTGACACCGTGGGGAAACTGGGGGATACGCCGACAGCACAACTCTTCTTT. It translates to CACDTVGKLGDTPTAQLFF.

Worth noting for this clone: This DNA's translation and the protein TCRdb lists, from a much larger clone, do not match at residue 10, likely due to a read error; the protein shown is translated from the DNA. This chain connects TRDV2 to TRDJ1, with D possibly being TRDD3 (6 bases). Trimming cost V 0 bases and J 3 bases, with 13 bases left between them. Germline CDR1 and CDR2: GEAIGNYY and EKD. This CDR3 spans 15 amino acids. Written as DNA, the CDR3 is TGTGCCTGTGACACCGTGGGGGCCTACGCCGATAAACTCATCTTT. Its protein product is CACDTVGAYADKLIF.

In this sample, this clone turned up a few times. This may be a read error, as it is one base from a much larger clone. Other nucleotide sequences in the sample specify the same CDR3. The J gene is TRDJ3, the V gene TRDV2; the D gene is possibly TRDD3 (5 bases). The CDR3 sequence is 18 residues long. The germline V gene has CDR1 GEAIGNYY and CDR2 EKD. DNA for the CDR3: TGTGCCTGTGACACCGTGCTGGTTAGCTCCTGGGACACCCGGCAGATGTTTTTC. Protein product: CACDTVLVSSWDTRQMFF.

The sample holds a few counts of this clone. The protein that TCRdb holds for this DNA derives from a much larger clone and differs from the translated DNA at residue 4, which likely indicates a read error; the protein shown here is translated from the DNA. The CDR3 nucleotides read TGTGCCTGTGGCACCGCTACTGGGGGATACTCTAAAAGCTCCTGGGACACCCGACAGATGTTTTTC. Translated, it gives CACGTATGGYSKSSWDTRQMFF. V and J are TRDV2 and TRDJ3; 12 bases are a match to TRDD3. CDR3 size: 22 residues. From germline, CDR1 is GEAIGNYY and CDR2 EKD.

This clone qualifies as hyperexpanded. The same CDR3 can be traced to other DNA sequences in this sample. This chain joins TRDV3 and TRDJ1; the D is unclear. Germline lookup yields CDR1 TVYSNPD and CDR2 GDNSRS (reference sequence). V was shortened by 2 bases and J by 3 bases, with 19 bases between the two germline ends. CDR3 size: 15 residues. The CDR3: CAFETPISHADKLIF. CDR3 coding DNA: TGTGCCTTTGAGACCCCTATATCCCACGCCGATAAACTCATCTTT.

Sample share makes this clone medium-sized (0.01 to 0.1%). Other nucleotide sequences in the sample specify the same CDR3. The CDR3 nucleotides are TGTGCCTGTGACCCGACTGGGGGATACGGTCCCACCGATAAACTCATCTTT. As protein: CACDPTGGYGPTDKLIF. The rearrangement joins TRDV2 to TRDJ1; 13 bases are a match to TRDD3. The J segment lost 1 base and the V segment lost 3 bases, leaving 7 bases of the junction unmatched. The CDR3 extends over 17 amino acids. Germline CDR1 GEAIGNYY, CDR2 EKD.

In its sample, this clone is medium-sized. This chain connects TRDV2 to TRDJ1; D might be TRDD3 (6 bases). V was trimmed by 3 bases and J by 4 bases, leaving 14 bases between them. The germline V gene encodes CDR1 GEAIGNYY and CDR2 EKD. CDR3 length: 14 residues. The CDR3 spells CACDPLGLYDKLIF. CDR3 coding DNA: TGTGCCTGTGACCCACTGGGACTCTACGATAAACTCATCTTT.

This clone was seen a few times. One base separates it from a far larger clone, so it is likely a read error. Other DNA sequences from this sample encode an identical CDR3 as well. The V and J genes are TRDV2 and TRDJ2, with TRDD3 matching 8 bases. CDR1 is GEAIGNYY, CDR2 EKD, per germline. CDR3 length equals 17 residues. V lost 0 bases and J lost 6; bases outside the gene matches: 11. The CDR3: CACDTLTGGYGAAQLFF. The CDR3 region has the DNA TGTGCCTGTGACACCCTCACTGGGGGGTACGGGGCAGCACAACTCTTCTTT.

Details on this clone: This DNA's translation differs at residue 5 from TCRdb's protein, which comes from a much larger clone; a read error is likely, and the protein shown is translated from the DNA. The V call is TRDV2, the J call TRDJ1; 11 bases agree with TRDD3. CDR1 is GEAIGNYY, CDR2 EKD, per germline. The CDR3 length is 18 residues. The V gene end was trimmed by 3 bases and the J gene end by 1 base; junction bases not matched to a gene: 12. The CDR3 reads CACDAVGKLGDSTDKLIF. The DNA of the CDR3 is TGTGCCTGTGACGCCGTGGGGAAACTGGGGGATAGCACCGATAAACTCATCTTT.

About this clone: This likely traces to a read error, being one base from a far larger clone. This sample also contains other DNA sequences that code for the same CDR3. The rearrangement links TRDV2 to TRDJ3; possibly TRDD3 for D (5 bases). The CDR3 is 17 amino acids. The germline gives CDR1 GEAIGNYY, CDR2 EKD. The CDR3 spells CACVSLSSSWDTRQMFF. In DNA form, the CDR3 reads TGTGCCTGTGTGTCGTTATCAAGCTCCTGGGATACCCGACAGATGTTTTTC.

This clone is termed large (0.1 to 1%). The identical CDR3 is also encoded by other nucleotide sequences in the sample. This chain connects TRDV2 to TRDJ1; 7 bases line up with TRDD3. This CDR3 has 17 amino acids. Germline V gene sequence: CDR1 GEAIGNYY, CDR2 EKD. After removal of 7 bases from V and 0 bases from J, the junction contained 16 bases not matched to a gene. In DNA, the CDR3 is TGTGCCTGCAGATCCACCCAAGGCTGGGGGTACACCGATAAACTCATCTTT. This encodes CACRSTQGWGYTDKLIF.

By sample share, this clone is medium-sized. Other nucleotide sequences from this sample produce the same CDR3. The V call is TRDV1, the J call TRDJ1; 10 nucleotides match TRDD3. CDR3 size: 22 residues. V was pared by 0 bases and J by 1 base, with 20 bases of the junction left unmatched. Germline CDR1 and CDR2: TSWWSYY and QGS. The CDR3 here is CALGELGIWYWGMIRGTDKLIF. The CDR3 DNA follows: TGTGCTCTTGGGGAACTAGGAATCTGGTACTGGGGGATGATACGCGGCACCGATAAACTCATCTTT.

This clone counts as medium-sized. Other DNA sequences of this sample code for an identical CDR3. The J gene is TRDJ1, the V gene TRDV2; the match to TRDD3 covers 9 bases. V lost 4 bases, J lost 0 bases, and 14 bases stayed unmatched. This CDR3 region has 18 residues. Germline V lookup: CDR1 GEAIGNYY, CDR2 EKD. In DNA, the CDR3 is TGTGCCTGTGATCTACTGGGGGACAAAGGACCGTACACCGATAAACTCATCTTT. It translates to CACDLLGDKGPYTDKLIF.

Points on this clone: Given a much more abundant clone one base away, this may be a read error. This sample includes further DNA sequences coding for the same CDR3. The V gene is TRDV2, the J gene TRDJ1; TRDD3 agrees at 8 bases. This CDR3 comprises 15 residues. Germline CDR1 reads GEAIGNYY; CDR2 reads EKD. This chain's CDR3 is CACDTLTGGTDKLIF. The CDR3 coding sequence is TGTGCCTGTGACACGCTTACTGGGGGCACCGATAAGCTCATCTTT.

Regarding this clone: Given a much more abundant clone one base away, this may be a read error. Other DNA sequences from this sample encode an identical CDR3 as well. This chain connects TRDV2 to TRDJ1; 10 bases agree with TRDD3. The length of the CDR3 is 20 residues. CDR1 and CDR2 from the germline V gene are GEAIGNYY and EKD. Germline trimming cut 0 bases from V and 1 base from J; bases unmatched to any gene: 16. As DNA, the CDR3 is TGTGCCTGTGACACCGTTCTTAATGGGGGATACCTGGTGGCCACCGATAAACTCATCTTT. Translated: CACDTVLNGGYLVATDKLIF.

This clone is medium-sized in the sample. The chain couples TRDV2 to TRDJ1; 8 nucleotides line up with TRDD3. V lost 3 bases to trimming and J lost 4 bases; unmatched junction nucleotides: 9. Germline lookup yields CDR1 GEAIGNYY and CDR2 EKD. This CDR3 comprises 15 residues. The CDR3: CACDLTGGRRDKLIF. The CDR3 nucleotides read TGTGCCTGTGACTTAACTGGGGGTCGCCGCGATAAACTCATCTTT.

Comments on this clone: The protein in TCRdb stems from a much larger clone and differs at residue 14 from this DNA's translation, likely a read error; here the protein is translated from the DNA. The chain combines TRDV1 with TRDJ1; possible D gene TRDD2, 5 bases. The CDR3 contains 15 residues. Germline values: CDR1 TSWWSYY, CDR2 QGS. The DNA for the CDR3 is TGTGCTCTTGGGGCCAGTACGTTCCCTACCGATAAACTCACCTTT. It encodes CALGASTFPTDKLTF.

The sample holds a few counts of this clone. For this DNA, TCRdb reports the protein of a much larger clone, which diverges at residue 14, most likely from a read error; the protein presented here is translated directly from the DNA. This chain uses TRDV3 with TRDJ1; 11 nucleotides match TRDD3. The CDR3 length is 15 residues. CDR1 TVYSNPD and CDR2 GDNSRS come from the germline V gene (reference sequence). The CDR3, as DNA: TGTGCCTTTCAGCTGGGGGATACCCGCACCGATAAACTCACCTTT. Translated: CAFQLGDTRTDKLTF.

As regards this clone: TCRdb's protein, taken from a much larger clone, differs from this DNA's translation at residue 11, likely owing to a read error; the protein displayed comes from the DNA. The chain links TRDV2 to TRDJ1; 7 bases are a match to TRDD2. This CDR3 contains 18 residues. Unmatched junction bases numbered 21, after V lost 3 bases and J lost 6 bases. In germline, CDR1 is GEAIGNYY, CDR2 EKD. The CDR3: CACDPVGLPRAVGHKLIF. CDR3 nucleotides: TGTGCCTGTGACCCAGTGGGCCTTCCTCGCGCTGTGGGACATAAACTCATCTTT.

As concerns this clone: This may arise from a read error, as a much more abundant clone is one base away. At the DNA level, this CDR3 is encoded by other sequences in the same sample as well. The genes are TRDV2 and TRDJ1; TRDD3 matches 12 bases. The germline V gene encodes CDR1 GEAIGNYY and CDR2 EKD. The CDR3 has 19 amino acids. The CDR3 loop is CACDTLSGGYAGQADKLIF. The CDR3 DNA follows: TGCGCCTGTGACACGCTTTCTGGGGGATACGCAGGCCAGGCCGATAAACTCATCTTT.

This clone was detected only a few times. The protein TCRdb gives is from a much larger clone and does not agree with this DNA's translation at residue 15, likely a read error; the protein shown here comes from the DNA. CDR3 sequence reads: CASVYLPKPDWGTVHTDKLIF. The CDR3, as DNA: TGTGCCTCTGTCTACCTTCCTAAACCGGACTGGGGGACCGTGCACACCGATAAACTCATCTTT. The J gene is TRDJ1, the V gene TRDV3, with D tentatively TRDD3 (9 bases). CDR1 and CDR2 from the germline V gene are TVYSNPD and GDNSRS (reference sequence). The germline V and J ends were trimmed by 4 bases and 0 bases, with 36 bases remaining between them. There are 21 residues in the CDR3.